The 7 T cell receptor beta chains listed next were all sequenced from one sample in a study of early T cells in non-severe SARS-CoV-2 infection. Each CDR3 protein gets one entry after TCRdb re-called the 5' RACE reads with MiXCR. Of about 89,000 distinct CDR3 sequences listed, around 17% are singletons. The sample was whole blood, taken at baseline. The receptors come from an adult who was a healthcare worker with PCR-confirmed SARS-CoV-2 infection or an uninfected control (not recorded which).

This clonotype was detected ten times or more. The chain couples TRBV28 to TRBJ2-3, with D maybe TRBD1 (5 bases). The CDR3 contains 17 residues. The germline gives CDR1 MDHEN, CDR2 SYDVKM. Trimming removed 5 bases at V and 2 bases at J, with 20 bases between. DNA of the CDR3: TGTGCCAGCAGTACCTTGACCGACAGAGAGATCACAGATACGCAGTATTTT. This sequence encodes CASSTLTDREITDTQYF.

This clonotype was observed a few times. The gene calls are TRBV20-1 and TRBJ2-7; TRBD1 matches at 11 bases. Per the germline V gene, CDR1 is DFQATT and CDR2 is SNEGSKA (reference sequence). Losses at the gene ends were 1 base for V and 2 bases for J; bases not matched to a gene: 4. The CDR3 loop spans 15 amino acids. As DNA, the CDR3 is TGCAGTGCTAGAGGCCCGGGACAGGGGGCCTACGAGCAGTACTTC. Protein product: CSARGPGQGAYEQYF.

This clonotype was found a few times. The chain carries TRBV7-2 and TRBJ2-3; 9 bases line up with TRBD2. The CDR3 has 16 amino acids. Germline lookup yields CDR1 SGHTA and CDR2 FQGNSA. V trimming: 2 bases; J trimming: 5 bases; junction bases outside the gene matches: 8. The CDR3 DNA is TGTGCCAGCAGCTTACAATGGGCGGGAGGGCTAGATACGCAGTATTTT. Translating it yields CASSLQWAGGLDTQYF.

V gene TRBV5-1 combines with J gene TRBJ2-1; 13 nucleotides line up with TRBD2. The CDR3 runs to 15 residues. CDR1 and CDR2 (germline): SGHRS, YFSETQ. The J segment lost 7 bases and the V segment lost 4 bases, leaving 5 bases of the junction unmatched. The CDR3 sequence: CASSHGTSGMNEQFF. Here the CDR3 DNA reads TGCGCCAGCAGCCACGGGACTAGCGGGATGAATGAGCAGTTCTTC.

This clonotype has only a few counts. V usage is TRBV12-3 or TRBV12-4 and J usage is TRBJ2-5, with D perhaps being TRBD1 or TRBD2 (5 bases each). Deletions cut 6 bases from V and 4 bases from J, with 12 bases between. The CDR3 has 13 residues. The chain's CDR3 is CASSGATRETQYF. The CDR3 DNA follows: TGTGCCAGCAGCGGGGCTACGAGAGAGACCCAGTACTTC.

The V call is TRBV11-2, the J call TRBJ2-7, with D perhaps TRBD2 (5 bases). This CDR3 is built from 13 residues. Trimming stripped 5 bases from V and 7 bases from J, with 15 bases between. Germline CDR1 and CDR2: SGHAT and FQNNGV. CDR3 amino acids: CASSPRTGYEQYF. The CDR3 DNA sequence: TGTGCCAGCAGCCCCCGGACGGGATATGAGCAGTACTTC.

The table lists this clonotype with a few counts. The chain links TRBV20-1 to TRBJ1-1, with no clear D. The V end was cut by 3 bases, the J end by 3 bases, with 8 bases between. This CDR3 has 12 residues. The germline V gene encodes CDR1 DFQATT and CDR2 SNEGSKA (reference sequence). CDR3 loop: CSASRDYTEAFF. CDR3 DNA: TGCAGTGCTAGTCGCGATTACACTGAAGCTTTCTTT.